The rows below give T cell receptor beta chains drawn from one sample of a study of cytotoxic CD8 clonotypes in ibrutinib-treated CLL. TCRdb's table, derived via immunoSEQ multiplex PCR, lists solely in-frame clones and lacks some. The table has a few hundred thousand clones, 60% to 75% seen once; the top ten hold 15%. The sequencing used PBMCs, collected after 24 months of ibrutinib treatment. The receptor source for this set is a human donor with chronic lymphocytic leukemia. CDR3s include the opening cysteine and the closing phenylalanine or tryptophan. The D gene is left open where the match is weak. Expanded clones get a size class; other rows say once, few or many, or leave the size out.

v_gene	abundance	j_gene	d_gene	CDR3nt	CDR3aa
TRBV29-1	once	TRBJ2-1	-	TGCAGCGTTGAAGGGTCTCCCGGCCCATATTACAATGAGCAGTTCTTC	CSVEGSPGPYYNEQFF
TRBV30	-	TRBJ2-3	TRBD1	TGTGCCTGGATGGGGAAGACAGGGGATAGCACAGATACGCAGTATTTT	CAWMGKTGDSTDTQYF
TRBV28	once	TRBJ2-7	TRBD2	TGTGCCAGCAGTTTATCCCAATTTCAAGCGGGAGGGCCTGTCGAGCAGTACTTC	CASSLSQFQAGGPVEQYF
TRBV27	-	TRBJ2-1	-	TGTGCCAGCAGTCTCCCTACAGGGATCTATGGTGAGCAGTTCTTC	CASSLPTGIYGEQFF
TRBV4-3	-	TRBJ2-7	TRBD2	TGCGCCAGCAGCCAAGGGACTAGCGGAAGATACGAGCAGTACTTC	CASSQGTSGRYEQYF
TRBV5-4	-	TRBJ1-4	TRBD1	TGTGCCAGCAGCTTAGACCGGACAGGGGGGGCAACTAATGAAAAACTGTTTTTT	CASSLDRTGGATNEKLFF
TRBV5-1	-	TRBJ2-5	TRBD2	TGCGCCAGCAGCTTGGAACAAGCGGGAGGCGAGACCCAGTACTTC	CASSLEQAGGETQYF
TRBV18	-	TRBJ1-1	-	TGTGCCAGCTCAGGAAGACAGGAAAGCACTGAAGCTTTCTTT	CASSGRQESTEAFF
TRBV7-6	once	TRBJ2-3	-	TGTGCCAGCAGCCGGGAAGGGGCAGATACGCAGTATTTT	CASSREGADTQYF
TRBV7-9	-	TRBJ2-7	TRBD2	TGTGCCAGCAGCCCCGGGGGGGACGCGCAGTACTTC	CASSPGGDAQYF
TRBV30	-	TRBJ2-1	TRBD2	TGTGCCTTTGACCCGAACGGCGGGAGCTCCTACAATGAGCAGTTCTTC	CAFDPNGGSSYNEQFF
TRBV18	-	TRBJ2-7	-	TGTGCCAGCTCACCATCAGGGGCGGGGCGCGAGCAGTACTTC	CASSPSGAGREQYF
TRBV9	-	TRBJ2-1	TRBD2	TGTGCCAGCAGCCAGACTAGCGGGACCCACAATGAGCAGTTCTTC	CASSQTSGTHNEQFF
TRBV14	-	TRBJ1-3	-	TGTGCCAGCAGTCGGACAGCGGCTGGAAACACCATATATTTT	CASSRTAAGNTIYF
TRBV9	-	TRBJ2-5	-	TGTGCCAGCAGCGTAGCCGGGTTTGGTGAGACCCAGTACTTC	CASSVAGFGETQYF
TRBV9	-	TRBJ2-7	TRBD1	TGTGCCAGCAGCGTAGACAGGGGGTCCGAGCAGTACTTC	CASSVDRGSEQYF
TRBV28	few	TRBJ1-2	TRBD1	TGTGCCAGCAGTCTGGACAGGGCGGGCTATGGCTACACCTTC	CASSLDRAGYGYTF
TRBV6-6	-	TRBJ1-4	TRBD1	TGTGCCAGCGGGACCCCGGACAGGCCAGATTACAGTTTT	CASGTPDRPDYSF
TRBV5-1	-	TRBJ2-7	TRBD1	TGCGCCAGCAGCATCGGGACAGGGGGCGAGCAGTACTTC	CASSIGTGGEQYF
TRBV6-6	-	TRBJ2-7	-	TGTGCCAGCGTCCCTAGCAGTTCCTACGAGCAGTACTTC	CASVPSSSYEQYF
TRBV9	-	TRBJ2-7	-	TGTGCCAGCAGCGTACAGGTTAGTTCCTACGAGCAGTACTTC	CASSVQVSSYEQYF
TRBV10-3	-	TRBJ1-1	-	TGTGCCATCAGTCTACAGGGAGAAAGTGAAGCTTTCTTT	CAISLQGESEAFF
TRBV28	-	TRBJ1-2	-	TGTGCCAGCAGCTCTGGGCCCCTCTATGGCTACACCTTC	CASSSGPLYGYTF
TRBV7-9	few	TRBJ1-2	-	TGTGCCAGCAGCTGGGCAGGAGCCGTCTCTGATGGCTACACCTTC	CASSWAGAVSDGYTF
TRBV5-6	once	TRBJ2-7	-	TGTGCCAGCAGCAGACGGGACGAGCAGTACTTC	CASSRRDEQYF
TRBV30	-	TRBJ1-5	TRBD1	TGTGCCTGGAGTGCCGCAGGGGGCGGGAGCAATCAGCCCCAGCATTTT	CAWSAAGGGSNQPQHF
TRBV7-8	few	TRBJ1-5	-	TGTGCCAGGACCGACGGACAGCCCCAGCATTTT	CARTDGQPQHF
TRBV5-1	few	TRBJ1-4	-	TGCGCCAGCAGCTATCGGACAGCAACTAATGAAAAACTGTTTTTT	CASSYRTATNEKLFF
TRBV5-4	-	TRBJ2-6	-	TGTGCCAGCAGCCCTGAGGGGTACGGGGCCAACGTCCTGACTTTC	CASSPEGYGANVLTF